This record looks at one T cell receptor beta chain sequence and its context. The method was immunoSEQ multiplex PCR; TCRdb's version includes in-frame clones alone and lacks a portion of them. The sample lists about 64,000 clones; roughly 78% were seen once. The data are from a study of blood T cell repertoires in COVID-19. Study details: Spain, Italy and the United States supplied samples that represented acute and convalescent COVID-19. PBMCs, B-cell-depleted T cells, or T cells were the source of the cDNA or gDNA that made up the material.

The V and J ends lost 5 bases and 7 bases respectively, with 19 bases between them. Germline loops: CDR1 SGHNT, CDR2 YYREEE (reference sequence). This CDR3 region has 15 residues. The specimen was peripheral blood. The rearrangement uses TRBV5-4 and TRBJ2-1, with a weak D call TRBD2 (6 bases). This sequence was found in a man between 60 and 75 years old with COVID-19, enrolled during active disease. For the CDR3, the DNA is TGTGCCAGCAGTACCCGGGACTTTTTAGGGAATGAGCAGTTCTTC. Its protein is CASSTRDFLGNEQFF.